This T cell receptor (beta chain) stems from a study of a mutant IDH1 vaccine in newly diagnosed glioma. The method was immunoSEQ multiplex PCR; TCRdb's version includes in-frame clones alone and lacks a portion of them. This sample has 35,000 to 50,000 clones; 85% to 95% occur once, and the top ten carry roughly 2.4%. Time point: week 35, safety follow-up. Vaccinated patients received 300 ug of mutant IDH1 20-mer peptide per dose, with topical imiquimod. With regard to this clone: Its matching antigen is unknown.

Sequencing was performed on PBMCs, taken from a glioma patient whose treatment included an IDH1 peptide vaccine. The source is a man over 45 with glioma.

This CDR3 reads CASRLPGADYGYTF. The DNA for the CDR3 is TGTGCCAGCAGATTGCCAGGGGCGGACTATGGCTACACCTTC. The V call is TRBV28, the J call TRBJ1-2; D is perhaps TRBD1 (6 bases). There are 14 residues in the CDR3. CDR1 and CDR2 from the germline V gene are MDHEN and SYDVKM. The V gene lost 6 bases and the J gene lost 3 bases, with 14 bases spanning the gap.